A single sample gave rise to the 19 T cell receptor beta chains below, sequenced in a study of T cells in Graves' hyperthyroidism and ophthalmopathy. There were TCR beta CDR3 regions amplified from RNA transcripts. A set of HTBI primers served as the primers for a first-round RT-PCR of the TCR CDR3. TCRdb re-analysed the multiplex PCR reads in MiXCR, keeping a single row per CDR3 protein. Of around 300,000 distinct CDR3 sequences listed, about an eighth are singletons. Sample: blood. These receptors originate from a woman aged 30 to 39 with Graves' hyperthyroidism that later progressed to Graves' ophthalmopathy.

This clonotype was seen repeatedly, ten times or more. V usage is TRBV25-1 and J usage is TRBJ1-1; maybe TRBD1 (5 bases). The CDR3 length is 14 residues. CDR1 and CDR2 (germline): MGHDK, SYGVNS. Trimming pared 5 bases from V and 1 base from J, leaving 11 bases between. The DNA for the CDR3 is TGTGCCAGCAGTCAGACAGCAAAGAACACTGAAGCTTTCTTT. This gives the protein CASSQTAKNTEAFF. The complete variable domain, with remaining parts taken from reference TRBV25-1 and TRBJ1-1, reads EADIYQTPRYLVIGTGKKITLECSQTMGHDKMYWYQQDPGMELHLIHYSYGVNSTEKGDLSSESTVSRIRTEHFPLTLESARPSHTSQYLCASSQTAKNTEAFFGQGTRLTVV.

This clonotype was seen a few times. V usage is TRBV19 and J usage is TRBJ2-7; 7 bases are a match to TRBD2. From germline, CDR1 is LNHDA and CDR2 SQIVND (reference sequence). CDR3 length: 14 residues. V lost 0 bases, J lost 5 bases, and 4 bases stayed unmatched. CDR3 sequence: CASSIDDAGDEQYF. CDR3 in DNA: TGTGCCAGTAGTATAGATGACGCGGGAGACGAGCAGTACTTC.

This clonotype was found many times. J is TRBJ2-5 and V is TRBV3-1; D is perhaps TRBD1 (5 bases). The V gene lost 5 bases and the J gene lost 5 bases, with 18 bases spanning the gap. The length of the CDR3 is 15 residues. Germline-derived CDR1 and CDR2 are LGHDT and YNNKEL (reference sequence). CDR3 in amino acids: CASSRRTAGFETQYF. In DNA, the CDR3 is TGTGCCAGCAGCAGAAGAACGGCAGGGTTCGAGACCCAGTACTTC.

The chain employs TRBV19 and TRBJ2-7, with TRBD2 identical over 8 bases. CDR1 is LNHDA and CDR2 is SQIVND in the germline V gene (reference sequence). J gave up 0 bases and V 6 bases, and 10 bases lay outside the gene matches. The CDR3 is 16 amino acids. For the CDR3, the DNA is TGTGCCAGTAGCGTCGGGGGGGGAGCGCCCTCCTACGAGCAGTACTTC. Residues: CASSVGGGAPSYEQYF.

This clonotype was seen many times. V usage is TRBV10-3 and J usage is TRBJ2-2; D is possibly TRBD2 (5 bases). The CDR3 covers 11 residues. Germline assignment: CDR1 ENHRY and CDR2 SYGVKD. V was pared by 8 bases and J by 5 bases, with 6 bases between. CDR3 loop: CAIGETGELFF. The CDR3 DNA reads TGTGCCATCGGGGAGACCGGGGAGCTGTTTTTT.

This clonotype was recorded at least ten times. This chain joins TRBV3-1 and TRBJ2-7, with 12 bases fitting TRBD2. The germline V gene has CDR1 LGHDT and CDR2 YNNKEL (reference sequence). There are 16 residues in the CDR3. The V gene end was trimmed by 0 bases and the J gene end by 4 bases; junction bases not matched to a gene: 4. CDR3 loop: CASSQDRLAGEYEQYF. CDR3 DNA: TGTGCCAGCAGCCAAGATCGACTAGCGGGAGAATACGAGCAGTACTTC.

This clonotype was counted only a few times. One base away lies a much larger clone, so this may be a sequencing read error. This chain connects TRBV13 to TRBJ2-1; 12 bases are shared with TRBD2. The CDR3 runs to 16 residues. The germline gives CDR1 PRHDT, CDR2 FYEKMQ (reference sequence). The CDR3 nucleotides read TGTGCCAGCAGCTCAGGACTAGCGGGATTTGGCGATGAGCAGTCCTTC. Protein: CASSSGLAGFGDEQSF.

This clonotype was observed a few times. The chain couples TRBV7-6 to TRBJ1-2, with D tentatively TRBD1 (5 bases). V was shortened by 5 bases and J by 9 bases, with 16 bases between the two germline ends. CDR1 is SGHVS and CDR2 is FNYEAQ in the germline V gene. The CDR3 spans 13 residues. CDR3 sequence reads: CASSPPGGISYTF. Written as DNA, the CDR3 is TGTGCCAGCAGCCCGCCTGGGGGGATCAGCTACACCTTC.

This clonotype was recorded at least ten times. The chain joins TRBV10-3 to TRBJ1-1, with D uncertain. Deletions cut 8 bases from V and 1 base from J, with 11 bases between. Germline CDR1 and CDR2: ENHRY and SYGVKD. The CDR3 totals 13 residues. CDR3 nucleotides: TGTGCCATCGTAAGGAATCGGAACACTGAAGCTTTCTTT. Translated: CAIVRNRNTEAFF.

This clonotype appeared a few times. The chain is built from TRBV9 and TRBJ2-1; 12 nucleotides align to TRBD2. Germline V gene lookup returns CDR1 SGDLS and CDR2 YYNGEE. Losses at the gene ends were 0 bases for V and 2 bases for J; bases not matched to a gene: 0. CDR3 length equals 16 residues. CDR3 DNA sequence: TGTGCCAGCAGCGTAGCTAGCGGGAGGGCCTACAATGAGCAGTTCTTC. Its protein is CASSVASGRAYNEQFF.

The chain carries TRBV5-1 and TRBJ2-5; D gene ambiguous. The V gene's germline CDR1 is SGHRS and CDR2 YFSETQ. The CDR3 is made up of 15 amino acids. V was pared by 1 base and J by 1 base, with 11 bases between. CDR3 loop: CASSLQQGFQETQYF. CDR3 nucleotide sequence: TGCGCCAGCAGCTTGCAGCAAGGATTCCAAGAGACCCAGTACTTC.

This clonotype has a count of ten or more. This rearrangement joins TRBV4-3 to TRBJ2-5; no reliable D call. The V and J ends lost 5 bases and 0 bases respectively, with 13 bases between them. The germline V gene has CDR1 LGHNA and CDR2 YSLEER. CDR3 length: 15 residues. CDR3 in DNA: TGCGCCAGCAGCAAGGAGCTCCAGAACCAAGAGACCCAGTACTTC. It translates to CASSKELQNQETQYF.

This clonotype was seen repeatedly, ten times or more. DNA for the CDR3: TGTGCCAGCAGTTACTGGCAGGGAAGTTCTAACATATATTTT. Translation gives CASSYWQGSSNIYF. This rearrangement joins TRBV6-5 to TRBJ1-3; D perhaps matches TRBD1 (5 bases). The CDR3 is made up of 14 amino acids. Per germline, CDR1 MNHEY and CDR2 SVGAGI. V shed 1 base and J shed 12 bases, with 16 bases lying between them.

The table lists this clonotype with many counts. The V call is TRBV28, the J call TRBJ2-7; tentatively, D is TRBD2 (6 bases). V shed 3 bases and J shed 0 bases, with 15 bases lying between them. The CDR3 length is 16 residues. The germline V gene encodes CDR1 MDHEN and CDR2 SYDVKM. DNA of the CDR3: TGTGCCAGCAGTTTTACGTCTAGCGTTAGCTCCTACGAGCAGTACTTC. Its protein is CASSFTSSVSSYEQYF.

This clonotype was seen ten or more times. The CDR3 region has the DNA TGTGCCAGCAGTCAGGGTCTGGGCTCGGCTTTCTTT. Amino acid sequence: CASSQGLGSAFF. The V call is TRBV3-1, the J call TRBJ1-1; weak D call: TRBD1 (5 bases). Germline-derived CDR1 and CDR2 are LGHDT and YNNKEL (reference sequence). This CDR3 region has 12 residues. Trimming shortened V by 6 bases and J by 11 bases, and 16 bases separated the two germline ends.

This clonotype was seen repeatedly, ten times or more. In DNA, the CDR3 is TGTGCCAGCAGTTTCGGGCGAGGGGGAACTAATGAAAAACTGTTTTTT. Its translation is CASSFGRGGTNEKLFF. This chain uses TRBV12-3 or TRBV12-4 with TRBJ1-4; tentative D call: TRBD1 (6 bases). CDR3 length: 16 amino acids. V was shortened by 3 bases and J by 1 base, with 12 bases between the two germline ends.

Note on this clonotype: A much more abundant neighbour one base away suggests this may be a read error. The gene calls are TRBV12-3 or TRBV12-4 and TRBJ1-2; 7 bases match TRBD1. V was pared by 8 bases and J by 5 bases, with 14 bases of the junction left unmatched. The CDR3 runs to 15 residues. Written as DNA, the CDR3 is TGTGCCAGCGGTCTCGCCGGGACAGAAATTTATGGCTACACCTTC. Translated, it gives CASGLAGTEIYGYTF.

In its sample, this clonotype was seen many times. The chain is built from TRBV27 and TRBJ2-7; tentatively, D is TRBD1 (6 bases). This CDR3 has 14 amino acids. CDR1 is MNHEY and CDR2 is SMNVEV in the germline V gene (reference sequence). V was trimmed by 1 base and J by 7 bases, leaving 14 bases between them. CDR3 coding DNA: TGTGCCAGCAGTTTATTCCCAGGGGTGGAGGAGCAGTACTTC. This sequence encodes CASSLFPGVEEQYF.

This clonotype was counted only a few times. The V gene is TRBV5-4, the J gene TRBJ2-1; maybe TRBD2 (6 bases). The CDR3 runs to 14 residues. V lost 2 bases, J lost 4 bases, and 10 bases lay in between. The germline V gene encodes CDR1 SGHNT and CDR2 YYREEE (reference sequence). The CDR3 coding sequence is TGTGCCAGCAGCTTCCGTAGCGGATACAATGAGCAGTTCTTC. This translates into CASSFRSGYNEQFF.